This is a list of T cell receptor beta chains from one sample in a study of shared clonotypes between healthy human individuals. The protocol was immunoSEQ multiplex PCR, while the TCRdb copy is restricted to in-frame clones and leaves out a portion. The sample consists of over 2 million clones, 85% to 95% of them appearing once. Sequenced material: naive CD4+ T cells sorted from blood. The receptor source for this set is a man between 18 and 35 years old in good health. CDR3s include the opening cysteine and the closing phenylalanine or tryptophan. Fields, in order: V gene, D gene, J gene, clone size, CDR3 DNA, CDR3 protein. D genes are given only for firm matches. The listing skips clone size in some rows; elsewhere it reads once, few, many or a size class.

TRBV6-5	-	TRBJ1-1	-	TGTGCCAGCAGCCTGGGAGTGGTGAACACTGAAGCTTTCTTT	CASSLGVVNTEAFF
TRBV13	TRBD2	TRBJ2-1	-	TGTGCCAGCAGCTGGCGGGAGGTTGAGCAGTTCTTC	CASSWREVEQFF
TRBV11-2	-	TRBJ2-7	once	TGTGCCAGCAGCTTAGGCCGCCTGATCCGCTCCTACGAGCAGTACTTC	CASSLGRLIRSYEQYF
TRBV6-5	TRBD2	TRBJ2-7	-	TGTGCCAGCAGTTACTCTGCTAGCGGATCCTACGAGCAGTACTTC	CASSYSASGSYEQYF
TRBV10-3	TRBD2	TRBJ2-5	-	TGTGCCATCAGTGAACAATTAGCGGGAGGAAGAGAAGGGACCCAGTACTTC	CAISEQLAGGREGTQYF
TRBV7-8	-	TRBJ1-1	-	TGTGCCAGCAGCTCGAGCAGGAACACTGAAGCTTTCTTT	CASSSSRNTEAFF
TRBV5-6	TRBD2	TRBJ2-3	-	TGTGCCAGCAGCGTGCCTAGCGGGGGGCTTCTAAGCACAGATACGCAGTATTTT	CASSVPSGGLLSTDTQYF
TRBV19	-	TRBJ1-5	-	TGTGCCAGTAGCCTCGCGGGGCGTCAGCCCCAGCATTTT	CASSLAGRQPQHF
TRBV5-1	-	TRBJ2-3	-	TGCGCCAGCAGCTTGACTAGTCGAGCTACAGATACGCAGTATTTT	CASSLTSRATDTQYF
TRBV18	-	TRBJ2-7	-	TGTGCCAGCTCACCAATGATGGATGCCGGAGCTTTCGAGCAGTACTTC	CASSPMMDAGAFEQYF
TRBV11-2	-	TRBJ2-5	-	TGTGCCAGCAAGGACACTGGCACGCTCCAAGAGACCCAGTACTTC	CASKDTGTLQETQYF
TRBV19	TRBD1	TRBJ1-2	-	TGTGCCAGTACCTCCGGGACAGGGGGCCTAAACTATGGCTACACCTTC	CASTSGTGGLNYGYTF
TRBV30	TRBD2	TRBJ2-5	many	TGTGCCTCCCAAGGGGCTAGCGGAGAGACCCAGTACTTC	CASQGASGETQYF
TRBV28	-	TRBJ2-6	-	TGTGCCTCGGGGGCAGGGACCATCTCTGGGGCCAACGTCCTGACTTTC	CASGAGTISGANVLTF
TRBV6-5	-	TRBJ2-4	-	TGTGCCAGCAGTAGCTCGTCAGGCAAAAACATTCAGTACTTC	CASSSSSGKNIQYF
TRBV28	-	TRBJ1-3	-	TGTGCCAGCATCCGACAGGCACACTCTGGAAACACCATATATTTT	CASIRQAHSGNTIYF
TRBV2	TRBD2	TRBJ2-3	-	TGTGCCAGCAGTGTCCGAGGGAGGGCCTCAGATACGCAGTATTTT	CASSVRGRASDTQYF
TRBV2	TRBD2	TRBJ2-1	-	TGTGCCAGCAGAGGAGCTAGCGGGAGGTTCGATGAGCAGTTCTTC	CASRGASGRFDEQFF
TRBV28	-	TRBJ1-4	-	TGTGCCAGCGGCCTCTTGGGGGGGGCAAATGAAAAACTGTTTTTT	CASGLLGGANEKLFF
TRBV5-1	TRBD1	TRBJ1-1	-	TGCGCCAGCAGCTTGCCGGGACAGGGCTTCCCTGAAGCTTTCTTT	CASSLPGQGFPEAFF
TRBV6-5	-	TRBJ1-2	-	TGTGCCAGCAGTTACGGCTTCCCGGGTCCCTATGGCTACACCTTC	CASSYGFPGPYGYTF
TRBV5-1	TRBD2	TRBJ2-1	-	TGCGCCAGCAACGTAGCGGGAGGGCCGTACAATGAGCAGTTCTTC	CASNVAGGPYNEQFF
TRBV5-4	-	TRBJ1-6	-	TGTGCCAGCAGCCGTGACGTGAAGCGGGGGTCGCATAATTCACCCCTCCACTTT	CASSRDVKRGSHNSPLHF
TRBV7-8	-	TRBJ2-1	-	TGTGCCAGCAGCCCACAGATCCTCAATGAGCAGTTCTTC	CASSPQILNEQFF
TRBV27	-	TRBJ2-2	once	TGTGCCAGCAGTAGGTACGGCACCGGGGAGCTGTTTTTT	CASSRYGTGELFF
TRBV2	-	TRBJ2-5	-	TGTGCCAGCAGGACCCTCCGGGAGACCCAGTACTTC	CASRTLRETQYF
TRBV4-3	TRBD2	TRBJ2-5	-	TGCGCCAGCAGCCACCCAGAGCAGCGGGAGAATTCAGAGACCCAGTACTTC	CASSHPEQRENSETQYF
TRBV10-2	-	TRBJ1-5	-	TGCGCCAGCAAGAGGTGGGACAGCAATCAGCCCCAGCATTTT	CASKRWDSNQPQHF
TRBV9	TRBD1	TRBJ1-1	-	TGTGCCAGCTCGGGACAGGCTTCAGAAGCTTTCTTT	CASSGQASEAFF
TRBV7-2	-	TRBJ2-7	-	TGTGCCAGCAGCCCAACCGCCAGGGCACCCTACGAGCAGTACTTC	CASSPTARAPYEQYF
TRBV7-9	TRBD1	TRBJ2-5	-	TGTGCCAGCAGGAAATCGCCCCCGGGACAGCTTTTAAACCGAGAGACCCAGTACTTC	CASRKSPPGQLLNRETQYF
TRBV18	-	TRBJ2-5	-	TGTGCCAGCTCACCACCGTCCAGCGGGCCGCAAGAGACCCAGTACTTC	CASSPPSSGPQETQYF
TRBV28	-	TRBJ1-3	-	TGTGCCAGCAGCTCTAGTCAGATCTCTGGAAACACCATATATTTT	CASSSSQISGNTIYF
TRBV19	-	TRBJ1-2	few	TGTGCCAGTAGTAATTTGAAGATCCCCAACTATGGCTACACCTTC	CASSNLKIPNYGYTF